The T cell receptor (beta chain) described here comes from a study of blood T cell repertoires in COVID-19. Measured with immunoSEQ multiplex PCR; TCRdb has only the in-frame clones, and not every one. Of approximately 350,000 clones listed, roughly 90% are singletons. The CDR3 is made up of 15 amino acids. V was trimmed by 2 bases and J by 4 bases, leaving 14 bases between them. Germline CDR1 MGHRA, CDR2 YSYEKL. The sample comprised PBMCs or T cells enriched from blood (not recorded which). The sequence was collected from a woman aged 30 to 39 who had recovered from COVID-19. The chain is built from TRBV4-1 and TRBJ1-1, with no clear D. The CDR3 region has the DNA TGCGCCAGCAGCCAAATCCCAGCGCGGGGCACTGAAGCTTTCTTT. Translated: CASSQIPARGTEAFF.